This TCR beta chain appears in the sequencing data of a study of blood T cell repertoires in COVID-19. Study information: Sites in the United States, Italy and Spain provided acute and convalescent COVID-19 samples. The cDNA or gDNA used as material had been derived from T cells, B-cell-depleted T cells, or PBMCs.

Some clones are missing from TCRdb's copy, which holds only in-frame ones; the method was immunoSEQ multiplex PCR. The table lists 130,000 or so clones, roughly 88% of them singletons. V lost 3 bases to trimming and J lost 0 bases, with 3 bases between them. CDR1 and CDR2 (germline): WNHNN, SYGVQD (reference sequence). This CDR3 comprises 13 residues. The sample consisted of peripheral blood. The rearrangement uses TRBV10-1 and TRBJ1-5, with no clear D. This TCR came from a man between 65 and 85 years old with active COVID-19. The CDR3 DNA reads TGCGCCAGCAGTGACGGTAGCAATCAGCCCCAGCATTTT. The encoded protein is CASSDGSNQPQHF.